Listed here are 27 T cell receptor beta chains from one sample, sequenced in a study of cytomegalovirus exposure and HLA in healthy donors. Primers: 60 Vbeta forward and 13 Jbeta reverse. Sequenced by immunoSEQ multiplex PCR; TCRdb stores in-frame clones only, minus some. The sample has approximately 100,000 clones, about three quarters seen once. The source material was PBMCs. The receptors derive from a boy younger than 18 in good health and CMV-seronegative.

The chain carries TRBV6-4 and TRBJ2-5, with D possibly TRBD1 on 6 matching bases. CDR3 length: 15 amino acids. V lost 4 bases and J lost 5, with 17 bases in between. Germline CDR1 MRHNA, CDR2 SNTAGT. The CDR3 reads CASSAGAGVAETQYF. Written as DNA, the CDR3 is TGTGCCAGCAGTGCGGGCGCAGGGGTTGCGGAGACCCAGTACTTC.

This clone has just a few counts. The chain links TRBV11-1 to TRBJ2-1; possibly TRBD2 for D (6 bases). Per germline, CDR1 SGHAT and CDR2 FQDESV (reference sequence). The CDR3 extends over 15 amino acids. The V gene lost 4 bases and the J gene lost 0 bases, with 10 bases spanning the gap. The CDR3 spells CASSSASVSYNEQFF. DNA for the CDR3: TGTGCCAGCAGCTCCGCTAGCGTCTCCTACAATGAGCAGTTCTTC.

The chain is built from TRBV9 and TRBJ2-2; 7 bases align to TRBD1. Germline V gene sequence: CDR1 SGDLS, CDR2 YYNGEE. This CDR3 is built from 16 residues. V lost 4 bases, J lost 2 bases, and 8 bases stayed unmatched. CDR3 coding DNA: TGTGCCAGCAGCCCAGGGACAGCCCTTAACACCGGGGAGCTGTTTTTT. Its protein is CASSPGTALNTGELFF. The full variable domain, in which reference TRBV9 and TRBJ2-2 provide the parts outside the CDR3, is DSGVTQTPKHLITATGQRVTLRCSPRSGDLSVYWYQQSLDQGLQFLIQYYNGEERAKGNILERFSAQQFPDLHSELNLSSLELGDSALYFCASSPGTALNTGELFFGEGSRLTVL.

The CDR3 DNA reads TGCGCCAGCAGCTTGGAACCCAGGGCGAGACTGCTGGCTGGAAACACCATATATTTT. Protein sequence: CASSLEPRARLLAGNTIYF. The chain employs TRBV5-1 and TRBJ1-3, with a possible D match to TRBD1 (5 bases). This CDR3 comprises 19 residues. V lost 0 bases, J lost 2 bases, and 21 bases lay in between. Germline V gene data show CDR1 as SGHRS and CDR2 as YFSETQ.

This clone appeared a single time. The rearrangement joins TRBV7-9 to TRBJ1-2; D is perhaps TRBD1 (5 bases). CDR3 length: 14 residues. The germline gives CDR1 SEHNR, CDR2 FQNEAQ (reference sequence). The ends were cut back, 3 bases at V and 4 bases at J, with 12 bases in the middle. CDR3 residues: CASSLRGGSYGYTF. In DNA form, the CDR3 reads TGTGCCAGCAGCTTGCGGGGCGGAAGCTATGGCTACACCTTC.

The rearrangement uses TRBV4-2 and TRBJ2-7, with 7 bases matching TRBD1. Germline CDR1 LGHNA, CDR2 YNFKEQ. V shed 5 bases and J 6 bases; nucleotides not matched to a gene: 4. The CDR3 is 12 amino acids. Here the CDR3 DNA reads TGTGCCAGCAGCGACAGGGAAGGCGAGCAGTACTTC. It specifies CASSDREGEQYF.

The chain carries TRBV5-1 and TRBJ2-1; D uncertain. The CDR3 extends over 13 amino acids. The germline CDR1 and CDR2 sequences are SGHRS and YFSETQ. Between the trimmed V and J ends, which lost 0 bases and 4 bases, there was a span of 5 bases. The CDR3: CASSLVRYNEQFF. CDR3 DNA sequence: TGCGCCAGCAGCTTGGTCAGATACAATGAGCAGTTCTTC.

The rearrangement joins TRBV5-1 to TRBJ1-1; D gene unclear. The germline gives CDR1 SGHRS, CDR2 YFSETQ. V lost 0 bases to trimming and J lost 2 bases, with 14 bases between them. The CDR3 runs to 16 residues. Written as DNA, the CDR3 is TGCGCCAGCAGCTTGGTTGTCCAGGCGCTTAACACTGAAGCTTTCTTT. Encoded protein: CASSLVVQALNTEAFF. The whole variable domain, filled in from reference TRBV5-1 and TRBJ1-1, reads KAGVTQTPRYLIKTRGQQVTLSCSPISGHRSVSWYQQTPGQGLQFLFEYFSETQRNKGNFPGRFSGRQFSNSRSEMNVSTLELGDSALYLCASSLVVQALNTEAFFGQGTRLTVV.

J is TRBJ2-7 and V is TRBV13; D is perhaps TRBD2 (6 bases). Trimming removed 5 bases from V and 5 bases from J, with 16 bases in between. Germline CDR1 PRHDT, CDR2 FYEKMQ (reference sequence). This CDR3 contains 14 residues. CDR3 in amino acids: CASSPPGPSDEQYF. The CDR3 coding sequence is TGTGCCAGCAGCCCCCCGGGGCCTAGCGACGAGCAGTACTTC.

The chain employs TRBV7-2 and TRBJ1-5; 9 bases align to TRBD1. The V gene end was trimmed by 3 bases and the J gene end by 5 bases; junction bases not matched to a gene: 5. This CDR3 region has 15 residues. The germline V gene has CDR1 SGHTA and CDR2 FQGNSA. This chain's CDR3 is CASSFTGGAHQPQHF. The DNA of the CDR3 is TGTGCCAGCAGCTTTACAGGGGGCGCACATCAGCCCCAGCATTTT.

The genes are TRBV11-3 and TRBJ2-2; 11 nucleotides match TRBD2. The CDR3 consists of 16 residues. J was trimmed by 5 bases and V by 5 bases; bases with no gene match: 7. From germline, CDR1 is SGHNT and CDR2 YENEEA. The CDR3 coding sequence is TGTGCCAGCAGCACCCGGGTAGCGGGAGGGACCGGGGAGCTGTTTTTT. Amino acid sequence: CASSTRVAGGTGELFF.

The chain carries TRBV6-1 and TRBJ1-3; 8 positions match TRBD1. The V segment lost 7 bases and the J segment 4 bases; nucleotides outside the gene matches: 6. This CDR3 region has 14 residues. Germline loops: CDR1 MNHNS, CDR2 SASEGT. The CDR3 DNA is TGTGCCAGCATCACCCGGGACAGGGGAAACACCATATATTTT. Translated, it gives CASITRDRGNTIYF.

The chain employs TRBV5-8 and TRBJ1-1; D possibly corresponds to TRBD1 (5 bases). V lost 4 bases, J lost 0 bases, and 7 bases lay in between. Germline V CDR1 and CDR2: SGHTS, YDEGEE. The CDR3 is made up of 13 amino acids. The CDR3 sequence: CASSPGMNTEAFF. CDR3 DNA: TGTGCCAGCAGCCCAGGGATGAACACTGAAGCTTTCTTT.

The CDR3 DNA sequence: TGTGCCAGCAGCCGGGTGATGTGGGGCTACACCTTC. Translation gives CASSRVMWGYTF. This chain uses TRBV7-2 with TRBJ1-2; unclear D gene. Trimming pared 5 bases from V and 8 bases from J, leaving 12 bases between. The CDR3 has 12 amino acids. Germline V CDR1 and CDR2: SGHTA, FQGNSA.

V and J are TRBV5-4 and TRBJ2-5; 11 bases are shared with TRBD2. The assigned J gene may be wrong: the sequence end matches TRBJ2-7 better. The length of the CDR3 is 13 residues. Per germline, CDR1 SGHNT and CDR2 YYREEE (reference sequence). CDR3 amino acids: CASKLAGAYEQYF. The CDR3 nucleotides are TGTGCCAGCAAACTAGCGGGGGCCTACGAGCAGTACTTC.

This chain's CDR3 is CASSWGGSSTDTQYF. The CDR3 DNA reads as TGTGCCAGCAGCTGGGGGGGATCTAGCACAGATACGCAGTATTTT. The genes are TRBV5-4 and TRBJ2-3; 7 nucleotides align to TRBD2. Trimming cost V 3 bases and J 0 bases; bases outside gene matches: 4. The germline CDR1 and CDR2 sequences are SGHNT and YYREEE (reference sequence). The CDR3 has 15 amino acids.

The V and J genes are TRBV7-6 and TRBJ1-6; tentatively, D is TRBD1 (5 bases). The V gene's germline CDR1 is SGHVS and CDR2 FNYEAQ. Trimming took 3 bases from V and 8 from J, leaving 17 bases between them. This CDR3 is 16 amino acids long. CDR3 amino acids: CASSLGGRAVDSPLHF. In nucleotides, the CDR3 is TGTGCCAGCAGCTTGGGGGGGAGGGCTGTCGATTCACCCCTCCACTTT.

This rearrangement joins TRBV6-4 to TRBJ2-3; possibly TRBD2 for D (5 bases). Trimming cost V 6 bases and J 0 bases, with 13 bases left between them. The germline CDR1 and CDR2 sequences are MRHNA and SNTAGT. The CDR3 is 15 amino acids. The CDR3 region has the DNA TGTGCCAGCAGGCTGGGGAGTTCTAGCACAGATACGCAGTATTTT. Translated, it gives CASRLGSSSTDTQYF.

The chain links TRBV5-1 to TRBJ1-1; maybe TRBD1 (6 bases). V shed 5 bases and J shed 0 bases, with 14 bases lying between them. Germline V CDR1 and CDR2: SGHRS, YFSETQ. This CDR3 region has 15 residues. Written as DNA, the CDR3 is TGCGCCAGCAGTCCGGGACACCGGATGAACACTGAAGCTTTCTTT. Its protein product is CASSPGHRMNTEAFF.

This clone was recorded a few times. The chain links TRBV28 to TRBJ1-2; 7 bases line up with TRBD1. The CDR3 has 14 amino acids. Germline V gene lookup returns CDR1 MDHEN and CDR2 SYDVKM. V trimming: 5 bases; J trimming: 4 bases; junction bases outside the gene matches: 7. For the CDR3, the DNA is TGTGCCAGCAGTCTGACCCGGGACAGCTATGGCTACACCTTC. Translation: CASSLTRDSYGYTF.

The CDR3: CAWSVGSSTGGETQYF. As DNA, the CDR3 is TGTGCCTGGAGTGTAGGGTCCTCGACCGGGGGAGAGACCCAGTACTTC. The rearrangement uses TRBV30 and TRBJ2-5; tentatively, D is TRBD2 (6 bases). Germline values: CDR1 GTSNPN, CDR2 SVGIG (reference sequence). The V and J ends lost 0 bases and 4 bases respectively, with 18 bases between them. This CDR3 has 16 amino acids.

This sequence joins TRBV2 and TRBJ1-2; D remains unclear. Germline CDR1 and CDR2: SNHLY and FYNNEI. The CDR3 extends over 15 amino acids. With 2 bases removed from V and 0 bases from J, the gap between germline ends came to 10 bases. CDR3 in DNA: TGTGCCAGCAGTGAACCCCTGGGAGCTAACTATGGCTACACCTTC. It codes for CASSEPLGANYGYTF.

This sequence joins TRBV25-1 and TRBJ2-1; D gene unclear. The CDR3 totals 11 residues. The V gene lost 5 bases and the J gene lost 10 bases, with 9 bases spanning the gap. CDR1 is MGHDK, CDR2 SYGVNS, per germline. The CDR3 DNA follows: TGTGCCAGCAGTCTACGCATCGAGCAGTTCTTC. As protein: CASSLRIEQFF.

The chain uses TRBV5-1 and TRBJ2-3, with D possibly matching TRBD1 (5 bases). Germline assignment: CDR1 SGHRS and CDR2 YFSETQ. V was clipped by 1 base and J by 0 bases, with 6 bases between them. The CDR3 sequence is 14 residues long. As DNA, the CDR3 is TGCGCCAGCAGCTTGAGGGGTAGCACAGATACGCAGTATTTT. Amino acids: CASSLRGSTDTQYF.

This clone was observed a few times. V is TRBV2 and J is TRBJ1-1, with a weak D call TRBD1 (5 bases). The CDR3 has 14 amino acids. With 4 bases removed from V and 0 bases from J, the gap between germline ends came to 9 bases. From germline, CDR1 is SNHLY and CDR2 FYNNEI. CDR3 nucleotides: TGTGCCAGCAGTGCGGGGGTTATGAACACTGAAGCTTTCTTT. Translating it yields CASSAGVMNTEAFF.

V is TRBV28 and J is TRBJ2-6; the match to TRBD1 covers 8 bases. The V gene end was trimmed by 5 bases and the J gene end by 0 bases; junction bases not matched to a gene: 9. The CDR3 spans 18 residues. Germline lookup yields CDR1 MDHEN and CDR2 SYDVKM. CDR3 loop: CASSPRQGTFSGANVLTF. CDR3 DNA sequence: TGTGCCAGCAGTCCCCGACAGGGGACATTCTCTGGGGCCAACGTCCTGACTTTC.

The gene calls are TRBV2 and TRBJ2-1; possibly TRBD2 for D (5 bases). The CDR3 contains 12 residues. V lost 7 bases, J lost 7 bases, and 11 bases lay in between. Germline V gives CDR1 SNHLY, CDR2 FYNNEI. CDR3 region: CASTLAGNEQFF. The CDR3 DNA reads TGTGCCAGCACGCTAGCTGGGAATGAGCAGTTCTTC.